The 21 T cell receptor beta chains below were found in one sample sequenced in a study of blood T cell repertoires in COVID-19. Profiled with immunoSEQ multiplex PCR; TCRdb holds only in-frame clones, not every one. The sample consists of 140,000 to 150,000 clones, roughly 84% of them appearing once. Sequenced material: peripheral blood. The receptors here all came from a man aged 25 to 40 with COVID-19, enrolled during active disease.

The chain employs TRBV4-1 and TRBJ1-1, with 7 bases identical to TRBD1. J was trimmed by 1 base and V by 1 base; bases with no gene match: 0. The CDR3 consists of 14 residues. The germline gives CDR1 MGHRA, CDR2 YSYEKL. The CDR3 DNA follows: TGCGCCAGCAGCCAAGGGGACAGGAACACTGAAGCTTTCTTT. Translation gives CASSQGDRNTEAFF.

Judged by abundance, this clone is medium-sized (0.01 to 0.1%). The V gene is TRBV4-3, the J gene TRBJ2-5, with 9 bases lining up with TRBD1. V shed 1 base, J shed 5 bases, and the junction held 5 bases outside the gene matches. Germline CDR1 LGHNA, CDR2 YSLEER. This CDR3 is built from 15 residues. In DNA form, the CDR3 reads TGCGCCAGCAGCCAAGGGACAGGGGATTTGGAGACCCAGTACTTC. It translates to CASSQGTGDLETQYF.

The V and J genes are TRBV6-2 or TRBV6-3 and TRBJ1-2, with 8 bases aligning to TRBD1. The length of the CDR3 is 13 residues. Trimming removed 0 bases from V and 8 bases from J; junction bases left unmatched: 2. Germline assignment: CDR1 MNHEY and CDR2 SVGEGT. Written as DNA, the CDR3 is TGTGCCAGCAGTTACTCGGGACAGGACGGCTACACCTTC. Residues: CASSYSGQDGYTF.

This chain connects TRBV2 to TRBJ2-7, with 15 positions matching TRBD2. The germline CDR1 and CDR2 sequences are SNHLY and FYNNEI. The CDR3 is made up of 15 amino acids. The ends lost 5 bases at V and 6 bases at J; junction bases unmatched: 5. The CDR3 DNA follows: TGTGCCAGCAGTTCCGGGACTAGCGGGAGGTCCGAGCAGTACTTC. Amino acids: CASSSGTSGRSEQYF.

The V gene is TRBV7-3, the J gene TRBJ2-5; 8 positions agree with TRBD2. The CDR3 is 16 amino acids. Germline V gives CDR1 SGHTA, CDR2 FQGTGA. The J segment lost 3 bases and the V segment lost 5 bases, leaving 11 bases of the junction unmatched. CDR3 DNA: TGTGCCAGCAGCATTTCAAGCGGGAGAGTCGAAGAGACCCAGTACTTC. Residues: CASSISSGRVEETQYF.

The chain joins TRBV6-5 to TRBJ2-1; D perhaps matches TRBD2 (5 bases). CDR1 MNHEY and CDR2 SVGAGI come from the germline V gene. V shed 2 bases and J shed 7 bases, with 15 bases lying between them. The CDR3 is 15 amino acids. Here the CDR3 reads CASSYPGSVDNEQFF. The DNA of the CDR3 is TGTGCCAGCAGTTACCCGGGGTCAGTGGATAATGAGCAGTTCTTC.

This rearrangement joins TRBV28 to TRBJ1-4, with 9 bases that match TRBD1. Trimming removed 5 bases from V and 8 bases from J; junction bases left unmatched: 3. Germline lookup yields CDR1 MDHEN and CDR2 SYDVKM. This CDR3 contains 13 residues. As DNA, the CDR3 is TGTGCCAGCAGTGTGACAGGGGGAGAAAAACTGTTTTTT. Its translation: CASSVTGGEKLFF.

The gene calls are TRBV27 and TRBJ2-7; 7 bases agree with TRBD2. CDR3 length equals 14 residues. The trim removed 5 bases at V and 4 bases at J, leaving 8 bases unmatched. Germline V CDR1 and CDR2: MNHEY, SMNVEV (reference sequence). This chain's CDR3 is CASSPRDYLYEQYF. The CDR3 region has the DNA TGTGCCAGCAGTCCGAGGGACTACCTATACGAGCAGTACTTC.

A single count supports this clone. The CDR3, as DNA: TGTGCCAGTAGCCCACAGGACAATCAGCCCCAGCATTTT. Residues: CASSPQDNQPQHF. The chain combines TRBV19 with TRBJ1-5, with a weak D call TRBD1 (5 bases). The CDR3 is 13 amino acids. Trimming left V 6 bases short and J 3 bases short, with 9 bases between. The V gene's germline CDR1 is LNHDA and CDR2 SQIVND (reference sequence). The entire variable domain, with the rest obtained from reference TRBV19 and TRBJ1-5, is as follows: DGGITQSPKYLFRKEGQNVTLSCEQNLNHDAMYWYRQDPGQGLRLIYYSQIVNDFQKGDIAEGYSVSREKKESFPLTVTSAQKNPTAFYLCASSPQDNQPQHFGDGTRLSIL.

The chain combines TRBV11-2 with TRBJ2-1; 7 bases align to TRBD2. V was clipped by 0 bases and J by 4 bases; unmatched bases: 9. Germline V gene sequence: CDR1 SGHAT, CDR2 FQNNGV. The length of the CDR3 is 17 residues. The CDR3 DNA is TGTGCCAGCAGCTTAGATGAGGCTAGCGGAGTTTACAATGAGCAGTTCTTC. It specifies CASSLDEASGVYNEQFF.

The J gene is TRBJ2-2, the V gene TRBV15, with TRBD1 identical over 8 bases. Germline V gives CDR1 LNHNV, CDR2 YYDKDF (reference sequence). The length of the CDR3 is 15 residues. Unmatched junction bases numbered 10, after V lost 8 bases and J lost 5 bases. The CDR3 nucleotides are TGTGCCACCCGCGAAGGAACAGGGGGGACCGGGGAGCTGTTTTTT. This codes for CATREGTGGTGELFF.

This chain connects TRBV9 to TRBJ2-2, with a possible D match to TRBD2 (7 bases). Germline V lookup: CDR1 SGDLS, CDR2 YYNGEE. This CDR3 spans 16 amino acids. The V end was cut by 4 bases, the J end by 2 bases, with 15 bases between. The DNA for the CDR3 is TGTGCCAGCAGCTCGGGGGCAGCGGGAAACACCGGGGAGCTGTTTTTT. This encodes CASSSGAAGNTGELFF.

This sequence joins TRBV5-4 and TRBJ2-1, with a possible D match to TRBD2 (6 bases). V lost 4 bases, J lost 7 bases, and 15 bases lay in between. Germline values: CDR1 SGHNT, CDR2 YYREEE (reference sequence). The CDR3 spans 14 residues. The CDR3 is CASSPGLFENEQFF. The DNA for the CDR3 is TGTGCCAGCAGCCCGGGACTTTTTGAGAATGAGCAGTTCTTC.

This clone appeared a few times. V gene TRBV7-9 combines with J gene TRBJ2-2; 7 bases match TRBD2. CDR1 and CDR2 from the germline V gene are SEHNR and FQNEAQ (reference sequence). The CDR3 has 15 residues. V lost 1 base and J lost 6; bases outside the gene matches: 5. In DNA, the CDR3 is TGTGCCAGCAGCTTAGTGGGGAGGGCCCCCGGGGAGCTGTTTTTT. It yields the protein CASSLVGRAPGELFF.

This clone has just one count. The rearrangement uses TRBV6-6 and TRBJ1-2; the D gene is possibly TRBD1 (6 bases). There are 13 residues in the CDR3. Germline V gives CDR1 MNHNY, CDR2 SVGAGI (reference sequence). V lost 2 bases and J lost 6, with 10 bases in between. The CDR3 bases are TGTGCCAGCAGTTACACGAGACAGGATGGCTACACCTTC. This codes for CASSYTRQDGYTF.

The V call is TRBV28, the J call TRBJ1-2; TRBD1 matches 9 bases. J gave up 4 bases and V 5 bases, and 11 bases lay outside the gene matches. Looked up from germline, CDR1 is MDHEN and CDR2 is SYDVKM. This CDR3 has 16 amino acids. The CDR3 coding sequence is TGTGCCAGCAGTCCCCCGGACAGGGGATCGCTCTATGGCTACACCTTC. Translated, it gives CASSPPDRGSLYGYTF.

The J gene is TRBJ1-4, the V gene TRBV2, with D possibly TRBD1 on 5 matching bases. CDR3 length equals 15 residues. V lost 4 bases to trimming and J lost 4 bases, with 13 bases between them. The germline CDR1 and CDR2 sequences are SNHLY and FYNNEI. Here the CDR3 DNA reads TGTGCCAGCAGTGTATTTGGGGGGAATAATGAAAAACTGTTTTTT. It translates to CASSVFGGNNEKLFF.

The rearrangement links TRBV24-1 to TRBJ2-3; 10 nucleotides align to TRBD2. J was trimmed by 4 bases and V by 5 bases; bases with no gene match: 11. In germline, CDR1 is KGHDR, CDR2 SFDVKD. The length of the CDR3 is 17 residues. CDR3 sequence: CATSAAPSAGGADTQYF. The CDR3 coding sequence is TGTGCCACCAGTGCCGCCCCTTCAGCGGGAGGGGCAGATACGCAGTATTTT.

The CDR3 is CASSHRAKNIQYF. The CDR3, as DNA: TGCGCCAGCAGTCACAGGGCCAAAAACATTCAGTACTTC. The chain uses TRBV23-1 and TRBJ2-4, with D unresolved. TRBV23-1 qualifies as an ORF whose function is uncertain. This CDR3 has 13 residues. Trimming cost V 3 bases and J 1 base, with 4 bases left between them.

CDR3 protein: CASTLGGNQPQHF. DNA for the CDR3: TGTGCCAGCACCCTGGGGGGGAATCAGCCCCAGCATTTT. The rearrangement links TRBV7-2 to TRBJ1-5; a possible D gene is TRBD1 (5 bases). CDR3 length: 13 amino acids. Trimming removed 7 bases from V and 4 bases from J, with 11 bases in between. From germline, CDR1 is SGHTA and CDR2 FQGNSA.

This clone was counted a single time. This chain uses TRBV5-8 with TRBJ2-7; D is uncertain. The CDR3 is 17 residues long. Per germline, CDR1 SGHTS and CDR2 YDEGEE. Trimming cost V 4 bases and J 0 bases, with 20 bases left between them. The CDR3 bases are TGTGCCAGCAGCCCCATCCCGCTTACCCGGGTCTCCTACGAGCAGTACTTC. Translation: CASSPIPLTRVSYEQYF.